This T cell receptor (beta chain) is drawn from a study of T cells in pancreatic ductal adenocarcinoma. Whole-study findings and limits: Blood had more productive templates and 6 to 9-fold more unique clonotypes than tumor. Tumor and blood clonality did not differ significantly, about 0.12 versus 0.079. Tumor-versus-blood clonality comparisons may be biased toward lower tumor diversity.

Concerning this clone itself: Its antigen is currently unknown.

The CDR3 loop spans 14 amino acids. V was shortened by 4 bases and J by 1 base, with 12 bases between the two germline ends. CDR1 and CDR2 from the germline V gene are GTSNPN and SVGIG (reference sequence). Only in-frame clones appear in the TCRdb table, and some are missing; sequencing was by immunoSEQ multiplex PCR. The profile shows over 90,000 clones, about 95% of them singletons. The selected patients with pancreatic ductal adenocarcinoma had surgery but no neoadjuvant therapy. Sequencing was carried out using PBMCs. This chain links TRBV30 with TRBJ2-3; D is possibly TRBD1 (6 bases). The receptor was derived from a human donor with pancreatic ductal adenocarcinoma. CDR3 bases: TGTGCCTGGAATCTACAGGGAGGCACAGATACGCAGTATTTT. This gives the protein CAWNLQGGTDTQYF.